Following are 5 T cell receptor beta chains from one sample sequenced in a study of cytomegalovirus exposure and HLA in healthy donors. The PCR made use of 60 Vbeta and 13 Jbeta primers. Here immunoSEQ multiplex PCR was the method, and the copy in TCRdb shows in-frame clones only, minus some. Its listing shows about 140,000 clones. The sample was PBMCs. The origin of the receptors is a woman younger than 30 in good health and CMV-seronegative.

The rearrangement uses TRBV18 and TRBJ1-1; D is uncertain. Trimming shortened V by 6 bases and J by 0 bases, and 11 bases separated the two germline ends. CDR1 and CDR2 (germline): KGHSH, LQKENI. The CDR3 has 14 residues. CDR3 nucleotides: TGTGCCAGCTCGCGCGGAGTGATGAACACTGAAGCTTTCTTT. Translation: CASSRGVMNTEAFF.

This chain connects TRBV29-1 to TRBJ1-1, with no clear D. Germline values: CDR1 SQVTM, CDR2 ANQGSEA. The CDR3 runs to 13 residues. V was cut by 5 bases and J by 2 bases, with 12 bases left in between. CDR3 sequence reads: CSVQVGQNTEAFF. The CDR3 nucleotides are TGCAGCGTTCAGGTCGGTCAAAACACTGAAGCTTTCTTT.

The chain has TRBV6-1 and TRBJ2-7; D call uncertain. There are 13 residues in the CDR3. The germline V and J ends were trimmed by 2 bases and 6 bases, with 11 bases remaining between them. Germline CDR1 and CDR2: MNHNS and SASEGT. The CDR3 DNA is TGTGCCAGCAGTGAACTAATTACGAGCGAGCAGTACTTC. Protein product: CASSELITSEQYF.

The gene calls are TRBV7-2 and TRBJ1-2; the match to TRBD1 covers 7 bases. Germline CDR1 is SGHTA and CDR2 is FQGNSA. The CDR3 spans 15 residues. Losses at the gene ends were 5 bases for V and 4 bases for J; bases not matched to a gene: 10. CDR3 residues: CASSAGQVNSYGYTF. The CDR3 DNA reads as TGTGCCAGCAGCGCCGGACAGGTCAACTCCTATGGCTACACCTTC.

The chain recombines TRBV7-2 with TRBJ2-2, with no clear D. The CDR3 is made up of 12 amino acids. V was trimmed by 4 bases and J by 7 bases, leaving 7 bases between them. Looked up from germline, CDR1 is SGHTA and CDR2 is FQGNSA. This chain's CDR3 is CASSSPSGELFF. Here the CDR3 DNA reads TGTGCCAGCAGCTCGCCGAGCGGGGAGCTGTTTTTT.